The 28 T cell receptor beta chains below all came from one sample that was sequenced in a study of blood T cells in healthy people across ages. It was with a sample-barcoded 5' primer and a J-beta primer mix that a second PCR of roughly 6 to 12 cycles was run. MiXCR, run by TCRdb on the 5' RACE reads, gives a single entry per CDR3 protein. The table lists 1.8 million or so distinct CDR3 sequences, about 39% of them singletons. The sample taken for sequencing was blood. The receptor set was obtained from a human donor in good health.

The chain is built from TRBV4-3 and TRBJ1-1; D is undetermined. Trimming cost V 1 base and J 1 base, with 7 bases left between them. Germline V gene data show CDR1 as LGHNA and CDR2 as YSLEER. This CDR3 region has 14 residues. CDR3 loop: CASSQVNRNTEAFF. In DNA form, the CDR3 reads TGCGCCAGCAGCCAAGTCAACAGGAACACTGAAGCTTTCTTT.

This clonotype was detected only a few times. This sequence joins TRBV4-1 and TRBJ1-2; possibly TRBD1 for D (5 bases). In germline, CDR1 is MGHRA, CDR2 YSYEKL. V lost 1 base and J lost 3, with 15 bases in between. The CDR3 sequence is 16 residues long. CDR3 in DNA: TGCGCCAGCAGCCAAGTGGGCGGCAGGGCCTACTATGGCTACACCTTC. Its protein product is CASSQVGGRAYYGYTF.

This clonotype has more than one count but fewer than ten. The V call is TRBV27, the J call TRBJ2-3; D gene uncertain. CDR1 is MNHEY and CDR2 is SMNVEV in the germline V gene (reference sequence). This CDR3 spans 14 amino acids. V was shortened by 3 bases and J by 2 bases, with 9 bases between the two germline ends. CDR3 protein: CASSFLGPTDTQYF. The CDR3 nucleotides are TGTGCCAGCAGTTTCCTGGGCCCCACAGATACGCAGTATTTT.

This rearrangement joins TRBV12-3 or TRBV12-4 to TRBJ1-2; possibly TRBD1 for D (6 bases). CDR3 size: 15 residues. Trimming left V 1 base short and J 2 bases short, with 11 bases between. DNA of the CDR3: TGTGCCAGCAGTTTAGGAGGGGACACCAACTATGGCTACACCTTC. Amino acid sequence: CASSLGGDTNYGYTF.

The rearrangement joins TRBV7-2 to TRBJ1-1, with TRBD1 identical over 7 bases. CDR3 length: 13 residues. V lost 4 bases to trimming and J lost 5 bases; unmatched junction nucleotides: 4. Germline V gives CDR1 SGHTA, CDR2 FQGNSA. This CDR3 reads CASSWRQGTEAFF. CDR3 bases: TGTGCCAGCAGCTGGAGACAGGGAACTGAAGCTTTCTTT.

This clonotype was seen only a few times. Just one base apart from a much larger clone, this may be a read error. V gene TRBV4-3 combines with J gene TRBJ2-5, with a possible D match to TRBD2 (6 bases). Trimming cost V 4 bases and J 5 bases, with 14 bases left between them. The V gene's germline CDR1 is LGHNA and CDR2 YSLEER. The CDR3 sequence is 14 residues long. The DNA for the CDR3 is TGCGCCAGCAGCCGTCAAAGTGGGGGGGAGACCCAGTACTTC. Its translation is CASSRQSGGETQYF.

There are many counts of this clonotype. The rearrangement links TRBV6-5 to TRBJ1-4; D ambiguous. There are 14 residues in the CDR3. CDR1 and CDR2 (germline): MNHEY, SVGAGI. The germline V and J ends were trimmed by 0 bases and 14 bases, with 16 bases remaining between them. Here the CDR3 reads CASSYSISERRLFF. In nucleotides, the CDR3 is TGTGCCAGCAGTTACTCGATCTCCGAACGCCGGCTGTTTTTT.

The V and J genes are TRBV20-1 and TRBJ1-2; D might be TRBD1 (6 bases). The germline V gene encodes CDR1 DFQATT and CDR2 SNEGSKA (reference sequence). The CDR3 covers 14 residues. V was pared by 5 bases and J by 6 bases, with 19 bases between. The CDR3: CSAGVGGQRDGYTF. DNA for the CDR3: TGCAGTGCTGGGGTCGGGGGGCAAAGGGATGGCTACACCTTC.

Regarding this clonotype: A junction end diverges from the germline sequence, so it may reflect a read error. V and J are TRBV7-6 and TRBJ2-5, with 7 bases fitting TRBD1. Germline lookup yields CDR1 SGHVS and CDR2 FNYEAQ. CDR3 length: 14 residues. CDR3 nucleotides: TGTACCAGCAGAACTCCCGGGACAGAAGAGACCCAGTACTTC. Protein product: CTSRTPGTEETQYF.

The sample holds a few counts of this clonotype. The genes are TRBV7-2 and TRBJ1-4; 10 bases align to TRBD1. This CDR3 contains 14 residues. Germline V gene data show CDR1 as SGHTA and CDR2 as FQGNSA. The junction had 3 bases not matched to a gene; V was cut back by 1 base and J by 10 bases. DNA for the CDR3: TGTGCCAGCAGCTTAGGGACAGGGGGTAGAAAACTGTTTTTT. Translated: CASSLGTGGRKLFF.

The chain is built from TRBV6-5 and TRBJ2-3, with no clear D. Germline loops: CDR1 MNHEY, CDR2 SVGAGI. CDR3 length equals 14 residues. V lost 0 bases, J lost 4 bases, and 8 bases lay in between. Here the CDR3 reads CASSYSSSADTQYF. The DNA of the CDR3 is TGTGCCAGCAGTTACTCGTCTTCAGCAGATACGCAGTATTTT.

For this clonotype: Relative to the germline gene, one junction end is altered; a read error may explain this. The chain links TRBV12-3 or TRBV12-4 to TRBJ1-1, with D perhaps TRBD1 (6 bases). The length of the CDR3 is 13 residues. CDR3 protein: CASYRDISTEAYF. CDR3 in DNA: TGTGCCAGCTACCGGGACATATCCACTGAAGCTTACTTT.

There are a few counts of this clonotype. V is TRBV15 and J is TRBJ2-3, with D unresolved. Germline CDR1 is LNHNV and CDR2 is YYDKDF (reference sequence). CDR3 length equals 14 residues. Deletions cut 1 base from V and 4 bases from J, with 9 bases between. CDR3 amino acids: CATSRGNGADTQYF. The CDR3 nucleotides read TGTGCCACCAGCAGAGGTAACGGAGCAGATACGCAGTATTTT.

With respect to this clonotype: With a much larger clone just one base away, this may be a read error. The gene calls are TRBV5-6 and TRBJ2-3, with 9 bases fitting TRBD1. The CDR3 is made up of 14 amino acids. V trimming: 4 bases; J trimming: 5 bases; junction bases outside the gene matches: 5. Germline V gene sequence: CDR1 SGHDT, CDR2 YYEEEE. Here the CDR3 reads CASSAGTGRDTQYF. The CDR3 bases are TGTGCCAGCAGCGCCGGGACAGGGAGAGATACGCAGTATTTT.

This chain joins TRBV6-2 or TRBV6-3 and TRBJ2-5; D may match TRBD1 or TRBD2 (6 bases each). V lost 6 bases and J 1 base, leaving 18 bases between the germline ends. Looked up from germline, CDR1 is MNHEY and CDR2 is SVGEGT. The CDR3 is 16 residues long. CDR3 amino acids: CASRRGAIQTQETQYF. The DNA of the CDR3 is TGTGCCAGCAGGAGGGGGGCTATTCAAACCCAAGAGACCCAGTACTTC.

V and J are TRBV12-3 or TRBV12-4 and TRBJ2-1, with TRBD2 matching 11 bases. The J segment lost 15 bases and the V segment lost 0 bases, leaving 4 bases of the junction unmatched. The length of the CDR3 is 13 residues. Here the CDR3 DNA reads TGTGCCAGCAGTTTAGCGTATACTAGCGGGGGGTTCTTC. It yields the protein CASSLAYTSGGFF.

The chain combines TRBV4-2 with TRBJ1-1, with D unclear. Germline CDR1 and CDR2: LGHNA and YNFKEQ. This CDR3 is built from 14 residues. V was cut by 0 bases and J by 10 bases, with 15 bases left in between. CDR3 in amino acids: CASSQDVLGRRAFF. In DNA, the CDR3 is TGTGCCAGCAGCCAAGATGTACTCGGGCGGCGAGCTTTCTTT.

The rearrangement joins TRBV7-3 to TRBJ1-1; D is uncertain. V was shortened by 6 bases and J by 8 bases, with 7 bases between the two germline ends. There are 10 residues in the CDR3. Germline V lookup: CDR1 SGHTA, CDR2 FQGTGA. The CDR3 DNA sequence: TGTGCCAGCAGTGCCAGGGAAGCTTTCTTT. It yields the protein CASSAREAFF.

The CDR3 DNA follows: TGCAGTGCTAGAGATCTCCCCTTAGACAGGACGAACTATGGCTACACCTTC. This codes for CSARDLPLDRTNYGYTF. The V gene is TRBV20-1, the J gene TRBJ1-2, with D possibly matching TRBD1 (6 bases). Trimming removed 0 bases at V and 2 bases at J, with 19 bases between. The germline V gene encodes CDR1 DFQATT and CDR2 SNEGSKA (reference sequence). The CDR3 contains 17 residues.

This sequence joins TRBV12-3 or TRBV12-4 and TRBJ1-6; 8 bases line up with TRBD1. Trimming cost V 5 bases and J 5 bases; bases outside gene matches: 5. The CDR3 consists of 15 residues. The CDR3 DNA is TGTGCCAGCAGTCCCGGACAGGGCGATAATTCACCCCTCCACTTT. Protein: CASSPGQGDNSPLHF.

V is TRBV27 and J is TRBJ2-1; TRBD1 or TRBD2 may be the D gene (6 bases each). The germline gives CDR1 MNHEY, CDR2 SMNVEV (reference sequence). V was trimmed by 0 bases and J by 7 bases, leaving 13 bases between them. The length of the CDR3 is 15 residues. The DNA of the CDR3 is TGTGCCAGCAGTTTATCGGAGGGGGTGCAGAATGAGCAGTTCTTC. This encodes CASSLSEGVQNEQFF.

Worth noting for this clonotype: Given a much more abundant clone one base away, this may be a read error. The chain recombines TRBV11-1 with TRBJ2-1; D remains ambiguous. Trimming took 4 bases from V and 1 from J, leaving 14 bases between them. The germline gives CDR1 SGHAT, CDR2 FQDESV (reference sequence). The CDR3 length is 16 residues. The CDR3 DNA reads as TGTGCCAGCAGCTCTTATAAGCGCGAATCCTACAATGAGCAGTTCTTC. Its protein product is CASSSYKRESYNEQFF.

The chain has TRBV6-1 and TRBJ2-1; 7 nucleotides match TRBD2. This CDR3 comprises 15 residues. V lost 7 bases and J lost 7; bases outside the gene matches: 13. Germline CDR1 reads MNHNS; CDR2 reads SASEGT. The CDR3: CASKGGRRAGNEQFF. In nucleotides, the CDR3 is TGTGCCAGCAAGGGCGGGAGAAGGGCTGGAAATGAGCAGTTCTTC.

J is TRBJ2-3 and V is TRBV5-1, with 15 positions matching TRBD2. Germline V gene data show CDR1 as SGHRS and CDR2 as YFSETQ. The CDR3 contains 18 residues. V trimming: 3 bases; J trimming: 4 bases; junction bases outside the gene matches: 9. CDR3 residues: CASSSGLAGGPEADTQYF. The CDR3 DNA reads TGCGCCAGCAGCTCAGGACTAGCGGGGGGGCCGGAGGCAGATACGCAGTATTTT.

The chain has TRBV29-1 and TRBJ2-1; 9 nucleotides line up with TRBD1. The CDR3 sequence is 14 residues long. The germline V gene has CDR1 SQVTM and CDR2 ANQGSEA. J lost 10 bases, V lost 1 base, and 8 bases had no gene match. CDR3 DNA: TGCAGCGTTGAAGGGGACAGGGAGCTTGGGGAGCAGTTCTTC. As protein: CSVEGDRELGEQFF.

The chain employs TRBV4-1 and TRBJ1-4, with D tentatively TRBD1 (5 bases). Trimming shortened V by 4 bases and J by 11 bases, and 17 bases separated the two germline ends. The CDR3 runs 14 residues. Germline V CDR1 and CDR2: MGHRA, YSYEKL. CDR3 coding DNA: TGCGCCAGCAGCCCGCGAACGGGGGACCGGAAACTGTTTTTT. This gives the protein CASSPRTGDRKLFF.

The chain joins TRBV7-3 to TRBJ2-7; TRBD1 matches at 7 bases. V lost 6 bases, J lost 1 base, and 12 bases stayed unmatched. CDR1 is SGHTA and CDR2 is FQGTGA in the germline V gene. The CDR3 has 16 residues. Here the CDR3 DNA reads TGTGCCAGCAGTCTAGGTCCGGGACAGCGATCCTACGAGCAGTACTTC. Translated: CASSLGPGQRSYEQYF.

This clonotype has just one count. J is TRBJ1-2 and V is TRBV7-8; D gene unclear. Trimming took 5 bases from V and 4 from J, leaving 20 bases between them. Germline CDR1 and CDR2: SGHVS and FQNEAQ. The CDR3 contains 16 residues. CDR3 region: CASSPHLSLNAYGYTF. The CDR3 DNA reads TGTGCCAGCAGCCCCCACTTGTCCCTCAACGCCTATGGCTACACCTTC.